This T cell receptor beta chain was identified during a study of early T cells in non-severe SARS-CoV-2 infection. Overall study: Sequencing of unsorted whole blood was done on bulk RNA, leaving chains unpaired.

Overall study results and limits: The matching step, a VDJdb search, favored anti-spike CD8 responses and missed private and CD4 specificities.

Researchers attached unique molecular identifiers to individual cDNA molecules. TCRdb re-called the 5' RACE reads through MiXCR, storing one row per CDR3 protein. In the table there are about 110,000 distinct CDR3 sequences, roughly 12% of which are singletons. This clonotype was found many times. The antigen remains undetermined. This TCR was sampled from an adult who was a healthcare worker with PCR-confirmed SARS-CoV-2 infection or an uninfected control (not recorded which). The sequencing input was whole blood.

CDR3 residues: CASSLGASLRGEQFF. DNA for the CDR3: TGTGCCAGCAGCTTAGGGGCTAGTCTCAGAGGCGAGCAGTTCTTC. The V gene is TRBV11-2, the J gene TRBJ2-1; no definite D call. Trimming took off 1 base at V and 10 bases at J, with 17 bases between the two ends. The CDR3 has 15 residues. CDR1 and CDR2 from the germline V gene are SGHAT and FQNNGV. The full variable domain, rest sourced from reference TRBV11-2 and TRBJ2-1, is EAGVAQSPRYKIIEKRQSVAFWCNPISGHATLYWYQQILGQGPKLLIQFQNNGVVDDSQLPKDRFSAERLKGVDSTLKIQPAKLEDSAVYLCASSLGASLRGEQFFGPGTRLTVL.